This T cell receptor (beta chain) came from a study of shared clonotypes between healthy human individuals. As regards this clone: Its antigen is as yet unknown.

Several immunoSEQ 96-well plates shared each subset's DNA, each plate a replicate. Only in-frame clones appear in the TCRdb table, and some are missing; sequencing was by immunoSEQ multiplex PCR. The sample carries 2 million to 2.5 million clones, 93% recorded once. With V trimmed by 0 bases and J by 1 base, 7 bases remained unmatched. Germline V gene lookup returns CDR1 MGHRA and CDR2 YSYEKL. This CDR3 region has 19 residues. General study findings and limits: Clonotypes shared by all four donors outscored non-shared clonotypes in generation probability. Rarefaction demonstrated incomplete sorted-subset sequencing despite large depth.

The rearrangement uses TRBV4-1 and TRBJ2-6; 9 bases are shared with TRBD1. The sequence was obtained from a man younger than 35 in good health. Some clones in this sample may be carry-over from other donors' samples. Sequenced sample: naive CD4+ T cells from PBMCs. Sample subset: CD45RA+ positively selected. The CDR3 DNA sequence: TGCGCCAGCAGCCAAGACATCCGGACAGGGGTTTCTGGGGCCAACGTCCTGACTTTC. This codes for CASSQDIRTGVSGANVLTF.